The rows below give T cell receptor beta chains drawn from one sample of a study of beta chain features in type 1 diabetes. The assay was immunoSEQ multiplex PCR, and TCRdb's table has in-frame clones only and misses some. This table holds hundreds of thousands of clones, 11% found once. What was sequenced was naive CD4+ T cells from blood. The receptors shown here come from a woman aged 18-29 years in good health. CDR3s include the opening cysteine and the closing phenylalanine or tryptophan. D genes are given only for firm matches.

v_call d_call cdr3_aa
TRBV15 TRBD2 CATSRAILAGGYEQYF
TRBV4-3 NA CASSQGAWGSGANVLTF
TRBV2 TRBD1 CASLGTGNARETQYF
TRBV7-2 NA CASSLSLTDYNEQFF
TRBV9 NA CASSVGGGAGGYTF
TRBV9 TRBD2 CASSETSPDTQYF
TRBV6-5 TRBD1 CASSLTGVFEKLFF
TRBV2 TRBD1 CASSYRGLNTEAFF
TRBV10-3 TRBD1 CAISEDRMNTEAFF
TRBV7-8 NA CASSFSGSYEQYF
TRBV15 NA CATSLKGPYGYTF
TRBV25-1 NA CASSDRGQVNTEAFF
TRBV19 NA CASKMVGGEETQYF
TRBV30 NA CAWSSGGNQPQHF
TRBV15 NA CATSRGSGANVLTF
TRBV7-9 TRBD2 CASRLTSGTYNEQFF
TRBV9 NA CATQDLMSTDTQYF
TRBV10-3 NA CAIRAGSYTGELFF